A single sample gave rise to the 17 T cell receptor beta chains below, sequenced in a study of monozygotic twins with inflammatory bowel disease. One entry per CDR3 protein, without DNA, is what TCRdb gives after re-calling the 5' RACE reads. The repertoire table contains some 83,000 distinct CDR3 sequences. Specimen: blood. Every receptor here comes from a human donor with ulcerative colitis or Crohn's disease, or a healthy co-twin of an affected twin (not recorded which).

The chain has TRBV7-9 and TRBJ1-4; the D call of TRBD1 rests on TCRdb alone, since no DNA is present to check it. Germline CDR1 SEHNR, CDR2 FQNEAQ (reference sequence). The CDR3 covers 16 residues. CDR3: CASSQGQGYRNEKLFF.

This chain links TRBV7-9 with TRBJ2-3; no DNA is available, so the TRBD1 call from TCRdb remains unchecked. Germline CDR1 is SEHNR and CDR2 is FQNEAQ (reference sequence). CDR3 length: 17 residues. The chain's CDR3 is CASSSLSGGQGRIRQYF. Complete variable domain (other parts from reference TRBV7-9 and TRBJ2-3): DTGVSQNPRHKITKRGQNVTFRCDPISEHNRLYWYRQTLGQGPEFLTYFQNEAQLEKSRLLSDRFSAERPKGSFSTLEIQRTEQGDSAMYLCASSSLSGGQGRIRQYFGPGTRLTVL.

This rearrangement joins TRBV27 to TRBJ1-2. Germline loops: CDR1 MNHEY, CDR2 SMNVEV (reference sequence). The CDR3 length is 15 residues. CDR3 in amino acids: CASSPKSVGLYGYTF.

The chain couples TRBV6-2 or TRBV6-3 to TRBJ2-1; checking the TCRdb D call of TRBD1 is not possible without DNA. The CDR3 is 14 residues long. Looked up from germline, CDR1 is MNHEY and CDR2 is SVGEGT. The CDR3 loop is CASSRTQIYNEQFF.

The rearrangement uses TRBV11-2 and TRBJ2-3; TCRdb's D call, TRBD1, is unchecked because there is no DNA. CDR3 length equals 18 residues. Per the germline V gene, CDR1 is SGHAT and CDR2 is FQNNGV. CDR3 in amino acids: CASSLRMVRVEYTDTQYF.

The CDR3 region is CASSQRTGTGVNYGYTF. This chain connects TRBV3-1 to TRBJ1-2; the D gene TCRdb calls, TRBD1, cannot be checked with no DNA. CDR1 and CDR2 (germline): LGHDT, YNNKEL (reference sequence). This CDR3 has 17 amino acids.

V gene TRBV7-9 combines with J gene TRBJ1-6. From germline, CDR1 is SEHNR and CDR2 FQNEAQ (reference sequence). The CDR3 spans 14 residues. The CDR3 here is CASSLQAVNSPLHF.

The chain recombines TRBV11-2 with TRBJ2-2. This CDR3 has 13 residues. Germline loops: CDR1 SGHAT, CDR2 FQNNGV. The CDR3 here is CASSPFNTGELFF.

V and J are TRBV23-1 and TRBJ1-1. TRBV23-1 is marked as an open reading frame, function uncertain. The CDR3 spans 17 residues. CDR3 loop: CASSQSFLQSMNTEAFF.

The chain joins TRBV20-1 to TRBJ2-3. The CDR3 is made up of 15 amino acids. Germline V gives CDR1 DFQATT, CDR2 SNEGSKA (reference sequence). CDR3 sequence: CSARDRVLYTDTQYF.

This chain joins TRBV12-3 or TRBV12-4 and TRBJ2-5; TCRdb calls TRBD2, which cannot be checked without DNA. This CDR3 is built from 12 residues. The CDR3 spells CASSSTTGTQYF.

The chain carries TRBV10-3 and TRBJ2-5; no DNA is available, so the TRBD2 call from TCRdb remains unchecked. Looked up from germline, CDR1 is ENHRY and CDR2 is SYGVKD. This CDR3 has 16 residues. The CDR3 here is CAISELPSGGLETQYF.

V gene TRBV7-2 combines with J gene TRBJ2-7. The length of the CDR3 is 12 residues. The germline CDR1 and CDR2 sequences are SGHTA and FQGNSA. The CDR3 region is CASSVLGYEQYF.

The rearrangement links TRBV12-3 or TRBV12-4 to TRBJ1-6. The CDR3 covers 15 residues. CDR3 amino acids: CASSSKSSYNSPLHF.

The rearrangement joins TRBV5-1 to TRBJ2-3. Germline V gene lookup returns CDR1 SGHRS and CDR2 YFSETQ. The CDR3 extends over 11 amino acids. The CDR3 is CASSFIDTQYF.

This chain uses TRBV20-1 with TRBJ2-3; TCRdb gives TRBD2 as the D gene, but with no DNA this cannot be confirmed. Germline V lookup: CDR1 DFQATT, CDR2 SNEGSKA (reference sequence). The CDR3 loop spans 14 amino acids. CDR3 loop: CSAELAGGTDTQYF.

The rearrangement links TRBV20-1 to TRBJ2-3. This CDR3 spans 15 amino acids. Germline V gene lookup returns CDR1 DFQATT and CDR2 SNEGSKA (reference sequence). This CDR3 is CSARGPQANTDTQYF.